This T cell receptor beta chain was found in a study of blood T cell repertoires in COVID-19. Study as a whole: Collection of acute and convalescent COVID-19 samples took place in the United States, Italy and Spain.

Trimming took 1 base from V and 1 from J; bases not matched to a gene: 7. Germline lookup yields CDR1 SGHRS and CDR2 YFSETQ. The CDR3 has 16 amino acids. In the authors' methods: Using reference gene primer amplification, nucleated cell counts were estimated. Profiled with immunoSEQ multiplex PCR; TCRdb holds only in-frame clones, not every one. V and J calls and clone size are those listed in that table; D and trimming were worked out from the DNA. Among about 32,000 clones listed, about 90% were seen once. This clone occurred a few times. This TCR was recovered from a man between 70 and 80 years old with active or convalescent COVID-19. Sequencing was carried out using peripheral blood. The chain recombines TRBV5-1 with TRBJ1-1; TRBD1 matches at 7 bases. The DNA for the CDR3 is TGCGCCAGCAGCTTGCTCGGGACAGCTGGGAACACTGAAGCTTTCTTT. Translation gives CASSLLGTAGNTEAFF.